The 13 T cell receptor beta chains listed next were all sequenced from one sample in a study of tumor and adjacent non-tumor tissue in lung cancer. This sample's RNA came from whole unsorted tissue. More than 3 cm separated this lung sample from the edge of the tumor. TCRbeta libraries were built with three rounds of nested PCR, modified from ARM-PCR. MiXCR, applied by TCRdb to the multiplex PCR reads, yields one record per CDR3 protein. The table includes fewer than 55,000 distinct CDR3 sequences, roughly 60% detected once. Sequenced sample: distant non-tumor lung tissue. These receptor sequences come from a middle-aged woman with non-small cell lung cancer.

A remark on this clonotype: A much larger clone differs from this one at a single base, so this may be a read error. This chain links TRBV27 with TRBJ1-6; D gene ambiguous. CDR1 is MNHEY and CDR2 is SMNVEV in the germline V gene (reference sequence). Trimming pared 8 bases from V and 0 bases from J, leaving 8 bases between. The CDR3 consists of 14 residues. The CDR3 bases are TGTGCCAGCGTCTACAGCTCCTATAATTCACCCCTCCACTTT. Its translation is CASVYSSYNSPLHF.

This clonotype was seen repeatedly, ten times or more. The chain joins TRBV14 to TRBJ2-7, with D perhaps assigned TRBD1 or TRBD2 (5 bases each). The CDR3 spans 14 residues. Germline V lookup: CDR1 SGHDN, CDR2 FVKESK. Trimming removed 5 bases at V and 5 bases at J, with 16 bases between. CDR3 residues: CASSWGWGAHEQYF. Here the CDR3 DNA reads TGTGCCAGCAGCTGGGGGTGGGGAGCTCACGAGCAGTACTTC.

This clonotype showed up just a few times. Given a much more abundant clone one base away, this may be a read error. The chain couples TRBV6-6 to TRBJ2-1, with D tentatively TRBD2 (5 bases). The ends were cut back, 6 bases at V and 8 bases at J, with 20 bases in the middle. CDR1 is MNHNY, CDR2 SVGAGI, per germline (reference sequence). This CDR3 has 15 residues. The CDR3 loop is CASSRGLPLYDEQFF. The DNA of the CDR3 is TGTGCCAGCAGCCGCGGACTTCCACTTTACGATGAGCAGTTCTTC.

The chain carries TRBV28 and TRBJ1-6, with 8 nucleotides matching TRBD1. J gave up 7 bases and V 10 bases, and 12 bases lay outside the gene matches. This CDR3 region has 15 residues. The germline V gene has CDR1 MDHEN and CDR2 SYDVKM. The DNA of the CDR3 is TGTGCCAACAGGCTGATCCAGGGGGCGAATTCACCCCTCCACTTT. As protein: CANRLIQGANSPLHF.

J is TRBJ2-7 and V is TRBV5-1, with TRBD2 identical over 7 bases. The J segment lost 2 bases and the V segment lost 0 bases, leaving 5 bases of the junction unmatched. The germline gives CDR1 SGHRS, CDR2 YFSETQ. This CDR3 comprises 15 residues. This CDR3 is CASSLAAGCTYEQYF. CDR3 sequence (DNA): TGCGCCAGCAGCTTGGCAGCGGGGTGTACCTACGAGCAGTACTTC.

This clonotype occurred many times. The CDR3 spells CASSLRFNYGYTF. In DNA, the CDR3 is TGTGCCAGCAGCTTGCGCTTTAACTATGGCTACACCTTC. The chain links TRBV5-4 to TRBJ1-2; D unresolved. Trimming pared 1 base from V and 1 base from J, leaving 5 bases between. Germline V gene data show CDR1 as SGHNT and CDR2 as YYREEE (reference sequence). The CDR3 runs to 13 residues. The whole variable domain, filled in from reference TRBV5-4 and TRBJ1-2, reads ETGVTQSPTHLIKTRGQQVTLRCSSQSGHNTVSWYQQALGQGPQFIFQYYREEENGRGNFPPRFSGLQFPNYSSELNVNALELDDSALYLCASSLRFNYGYTFGSGTRLTVV.

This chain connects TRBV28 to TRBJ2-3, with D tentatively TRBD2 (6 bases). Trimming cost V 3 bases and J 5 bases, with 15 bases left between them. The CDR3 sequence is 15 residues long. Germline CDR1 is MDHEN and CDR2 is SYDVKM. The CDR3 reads CASSFGGRKGDTQYF. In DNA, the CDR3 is TGTGCCAGCAGTTTCGGGGGTAGAAAGGGAGATACGCAGTATTTT.

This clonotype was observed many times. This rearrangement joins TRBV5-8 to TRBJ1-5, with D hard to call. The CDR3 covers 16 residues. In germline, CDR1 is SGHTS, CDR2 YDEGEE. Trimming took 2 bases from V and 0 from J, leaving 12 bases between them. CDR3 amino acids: CASSLKGGYSNQPQHF. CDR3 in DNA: TGTGCCAGCAGCTTAAAGGGAGGGTATAGCAATCAGCCCCAGCATTTT. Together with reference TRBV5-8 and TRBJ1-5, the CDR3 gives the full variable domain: EAGVTQSPTHLIKTRGQQATLRCSPISGHTSVYWYQQALGLGLQFLLWYDEGEERNRGNFPPRFSGRQFPNYSSELNVNALELEDSALYLCASSLKGGYSNQPQHFGDGTRLSIL.

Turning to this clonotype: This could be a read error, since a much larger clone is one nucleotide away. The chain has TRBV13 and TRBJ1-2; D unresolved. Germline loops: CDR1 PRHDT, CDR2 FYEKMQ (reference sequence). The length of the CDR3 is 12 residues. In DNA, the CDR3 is TGTGCCAGCAGAGGTCTAGGGTATGGCTGCACCTTC. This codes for CASRGLGYGCTF.

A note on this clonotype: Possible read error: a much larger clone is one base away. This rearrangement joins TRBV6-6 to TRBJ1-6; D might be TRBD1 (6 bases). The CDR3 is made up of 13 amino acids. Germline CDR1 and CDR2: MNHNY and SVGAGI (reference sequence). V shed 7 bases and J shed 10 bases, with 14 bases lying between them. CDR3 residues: CASNVEGGSPLHF. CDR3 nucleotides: TGTGCCAGCAATGTGGAGGGGGGCTCACCCCTCCACTTT.

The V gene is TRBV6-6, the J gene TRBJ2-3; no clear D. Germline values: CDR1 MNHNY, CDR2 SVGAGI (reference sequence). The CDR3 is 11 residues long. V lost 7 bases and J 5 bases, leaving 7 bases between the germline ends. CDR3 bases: TGTGCCAGCAAGAAGGTAGATACGCAGTATTTT. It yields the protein CASKKVDTQYF.

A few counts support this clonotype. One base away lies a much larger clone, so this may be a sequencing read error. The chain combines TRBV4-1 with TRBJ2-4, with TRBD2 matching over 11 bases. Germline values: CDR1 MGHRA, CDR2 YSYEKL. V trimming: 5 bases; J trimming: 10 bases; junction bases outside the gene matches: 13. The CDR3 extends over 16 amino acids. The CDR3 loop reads CASSSHSGRATSIQYF. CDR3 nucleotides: TGCGCCAGCAGCTCCCATAGCGGGAGGGCTACGTCTATTCAGTACTTC.

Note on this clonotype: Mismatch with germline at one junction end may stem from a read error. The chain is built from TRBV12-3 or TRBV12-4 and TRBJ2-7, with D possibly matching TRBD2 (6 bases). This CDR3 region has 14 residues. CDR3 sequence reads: CTSSFRRGTYEQYF. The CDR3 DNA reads TGCACCAGCAGTTTTAGGCGGGGCACCTACGAGCAGTACTTC.